This T cell receptor (beta chain) appears in the sequencing data of a study of control samples from healthy donors and cancer patients. V lost 5 bases, J lost 2 bases, and 19 bases lay in between. CDR1 and CDR2 from the germline V gene are SEHNR and FQNEAQ (reference sequence). The CDR3 spans 16 residues. Clones were sequenced by immunoSEQ multiplex PCR, and TCRdb holds only the in-frame ones, with some missing. This table holds approximately 37,000 clones, 80% to 95% found once. The J gene is TRBJ2-7, the V gene TRBV7-9; maybe TRBD1 (6 bases). What was sequenced was blood. This TCR derives from a woman aged 45-65 years in good health. As DNA, the CDR3 is TGTGCCAGCAGCCCATCAGGGGCAGGGAATGCCTACGAGCAGTACTTC. Encoded protein: CASSPSGAGNAYEQYF.